The text below deals with one TCR beta chain. This clonotype was found a few times. Its cognate antigen has yet to be identified. No per-base quality is available; no much larger clone lies one base away. The data are from a study of identical twins (dated by TCRdb to about 2016). A note on the overall study: TCR alpha and beta repertoires from monozygotic twins, unrelated adults of various ages and cord blood were deep-sequenced to test whether fetal clonotypes persist. To rule out contamination, replicate twin experiments were performed at different times with different library preparation protocols. General study outcomes and caveats: Out-of-frame TCR alpha sharing in monozygotic twins was systematically underestimated by recombination models, whereas sharing between unrelated individuals was in agreement with the recombination models. Invariant T cells such as MAIT and iNKT could partly confound zero-insertion analyses, though diverse VJ usage argued against this for most clonotypes. Abundant cord blood beta clonotypes carried fewer insertions; young adult naive repertoires showed a weaker similar trend, while memory repertoires showed none. Conclusions relied on cross-sectional statistical analysis, since the same donors could not be followed over many years. In beta out-of-frame sequences, excess twin sharing was weaker, because having fewer shared sequences lowered the signal-to-noise ratio. Out-of-frame TCR alpha sequences shared between twins showed an excess of low generation-probability sequences compared with coincidental sharing between unrelated individuals.

V and J lose 0 bases and 8 bases, and a span of 10 bases separates them. Its CDR3 holds 13 amino acids, cysteine through phenylalanine. The read is trimmed to its CDR3 DNA, 39 bases read in frame from base 1. CDR1 and CDR2, looked up from the germline V gene, are WSHSY and SAAADI. Every donor in the study was a healthy Caucasian. Three pairs of female monozygotic twins, all aged about 18 to 30 years, made up the twin cohort. Positive isolation kits from Invitrogen were used to isolate the CD4+ and CD8+ T cell populations. Library method: 5' RACE. For sequencing, an Illumina HiSeq 2000 was employed. Template switching added a universal primer binding site, and the final cDNA carried a unique molecular identifier that allowed TCR cDNA molecules to be counted accurately. Specific primers in the conserved constant-segment region were used to synthesize first-strand cDNA for the TCR alpha and beta chains. To control for contamination, every cDNA library carried two barcodes: a SMART-Mk sample barcode plus Illumina barcodes. TruSeq adapter sequences and Illumina sample barcodes were added in two successive PCR steps. The Illumina HiSeq platform was used with custom primers to sequence TCR alpha and beta cDNA libraries. As for the original processing: Unique molecular identifiers were extracted from raw reads with MiGEC, and CDR3 positions were determined with MiXCR. For each individual, recombination models were inferred using an EM algorithm with the repgenHMM and IGoR tools. The tcR package in R was used for shared clonotype analysis, with sharing normalized by the product of cloneset sizes. Out-of-frame nonproductive sequences were analyzed to study raw recombination free of thymic and clonal selection effects. The public reads were quality trimmed at Q25 with fastp and then assembled into clones with MiXCR by TCRdb, keeping productive beta chains. Here each entry gathers all rows of one CDR3 protein and keeps the most common genes and DNA. The V and J calls reflect TCRdb's pipeline rather than the authors' work. For this sample the table gives over 500,000 distinct CDR3 sequences, of which less than 25% were detected only once. The ten largest clones take up about 0.99% of the sample.

The data also belong to a second study, concerning T cells expressing NK-cell markers. The second paper states: TCR beta-chain repertoires were profiled in sorted CD3+CD56+NKG2C+, CD3+CD56+NKG2C- and CD3+CD56-NKG2C+ T-cell subsets from roughly eight donors. Among the eight sequenced donors, only one was HCMV-seronegative, while the other seven were HCMV-seropositive. In several experiments an anti-gammadeltaTCR antibody was added to restrict sorting to alphabetaTCR-expressing T cells. In six donors, the dominant CD3+CD56+NKG2C+ clonotypes were found to rank among the top 10 CD8+ clonotypes and to make up 1.0-7.0% of CD8+ T cells. Those dominant clonotypes were again the most abundant among CD3+CD56-NKG2C+ cells in four donors, at about 25-60.1%. Whether the expanded NKG2C-expressing T cell clones were specific for HCMV antigens was left unclear. The study sequenced eight donors, all healthy volunteers chosen at random: three men and five women. To determine HCMV serostatus, a commercial ELISA kit was used to detect HCMV-specific IgG in serum. Reads were demultiplexed and grouped by UMI with MIGEC, and clonotypes were assembled and quantified with MiTCR. To exclude erroneous sequences, only TCR cDNA sequences supported by at least two reads were retained. Downstream repertoire analysis used the tcR package, and clonotypes were matched across fractions by CDR3 nucleotide sequence plus V segment. VDJmatch was used to annotate antigen specificity against VDJdb, with one amino acid substitution in CDR3 allowed.

The chain is encoded by TRBV10-2 joined to TRBJ1-1; the D gene is possibly TRBD1, with 5 bases matching. Material: CD4+ T cells sorted from blood. This sequence was found in a young woman in good health. The CDR3 sequence is CASSESSGTEAFF. Here is the DNA: TGCGCCAGCAGTGAGTCGAGTGGGACCGAAGCTTTCTTT.